This record looks at one TCR beta chain sequence and its context. Antigen unknown. The data stem from a study of T cell responses to AZD1222 COVID-19 vaccine. Study results and caveats: Seropositive at baseline were only five or six AZD1222 recipients. The donor cohort was predominantly white British with a female majority, and clonal diversity may have been underestimated. Spike regions recognized by vaccine-associated CD4 TCRs spanned the protein, led by 160-218 and 743-854. Targeting of unmutated variant regions was reportedly seen in nearly half of spike-specific TCRs.

Trimming left V 5 bases short and J 0 bases short, with 11 bases between. The CDR3 is 14 amino acids. Germline values: CDR1 MNHEY, CDR2 SVGAGI. Assay used: immunoSEQ multiplex PCR; TCRdb lists only in-frame clones, some missing. The sample contains about 200,000 clones, approximately 90% of which appear only once. Sequenced material: peripheral blood, taken 28 days after the second dose of the MenACWY control vaccine. The rearrangement joins TRBV6-5 to TRBJ2-7, with D uncertain. The clonotype was recovered from an adult who received the MenACWY meningococcal vaccine as a control. The CDR3 reads CASSRAGNSYEQYF. The CDR3 coding sequence is TGTGCCAGCAGTCGGGCTGGCAACTCCTACGAGCAGTACTTC.